The clone carrying this T cell receptor (beta chain) appeared a few times. One junction end does not reproduce the germline sequence, and a read error may be involved. The sample belongs to a study of T cells in Graves' hyperthyroidism and ophthalmopathy. Study-wide background: Initial diagnosis, before any treatment, was when peripheral blood was collected.

The germline V gene has CDR1 SSHAT and CDR2 FNYEAQ (reference sequence). This CDR3 has 13 residues. Amplification of TCR beta CDR3 regions was performed using RNA transcripts as template. RT-PCR in the first round (using the HTBI primer set) targeted the TCR CDR3. In TCRdb, the multiplex PCR reads were re-called with MiXCR into one record per CDR3 protein. The sample records roughly 250,000 distinct CDR3 sequences, more than 14% being singletons. The chain links TRBV7-7 to TRBJ1-1; a possible D gene is TRBD1 (5 bases). The clonotype originates from a middle-aged woman with Graves' hyperthyroidism that later progressed to Graves' ophthalmopathy. What was sequenced was blood. The CDR3 loop reads CASSSDRNTEAFF. The CDR3 DNA reads TGTGCTAGCAGCTCCGACAGGAACACTGAAGCTTTCTTT. Variable domain in full (rest from reference TRBV7-7 and TRBJ1-1): GAGVSQSPRYKVTKRGQDVTLRCDPISSHATLYWYQQALGQGPEFLTYFNYEAQPDKSGLPSDRFSAERPEGSISTLTIQRTEQRDSAMYRCASSSDRNTEAFFGQGTRLTVV.